The rows below give T cell receptor beta chains drawn from one sample of a study of T cells after somatic rescue of genetic block. The assay was immunoSEQ multiplex PCR, and TCRdb's table has in-frame clones only and misses some. Of roughly 11,000 clones in the sample, approximately 81% were seen once. The source material was peripheral blood mononuclear cells (PBMCs). All receptors derive from a boy younger than 18. The CDR3 runs from the conserved cysteine through the conserved F or W. D genes are given only for firm matches. The size entry is marked missing in some rows and otherwise reads once, few, many or a size class.

D,size,length,V,J,CDR3,DNA
-,-,14,TRBV7-3,TRBJ2-1,CASSQYGANNEQFF,TGTGCCAGCAGCCAGTATGGGGCTAACAATGAGCAGTTCTTC
TRBD2,-,14,TRBV11-3,TRBJ2-1,CASGRGDSYNEQFF,TGTGCCAGCGGGCGGGGGGACTCCTACAATGAGCAGTTCTTC
-,-,14,TRBV11-2,TRBJ1-1,CASSQSRQTGEAFF,TGTGCCAGCAGCCAATCGAGGCAGACAGGTGAAGCTTTCTTT
TRBD1,-,15,TRBV6-5,TRBJ1-1,CASSQTGGGNTEAFF,TGTGCCAGCAGTCAAACAGGGGGCGGGAACACTGAAGCTTTCTTT
TRBD2,-,16,TRBV5-1,TRBJ2-2,CASSLNSGRVTGELFF,TGCGCCAGCAGCCTCAATAGCGGGAGGGTGACCGGGGAGCTGTTTTTT
-,-,15,TRBV7-8,TRBJ2-5,CASSSTTIPQETQYF,TGTGCCAGCAGCTCTACCACTATCCCCCAAGAGACCCAGTACTTC
-,-,12,TRBV5-1,TRBJ2-7,CASSRESYEQYF,TGCGCCAGCAGCCGTGAGTCCTACGAGCAGTACTTC
TRBD1,few,16,TRBV12-5,TRBJ1-4,CASGPPTGGPNEKLFF,TGTGCTAGTGGCCCCCCGACAGGGGGCCCCAATGAAAAACTGTTTTTT
-,-,13,TRBV7-3,TRBJ2-2,CASSSSGTGELFF,TGTGCCAGCAGCTCTTCGGGCACCGGGGAGCTGTTTTTT
-,-,12,TRBV4-2,TRBJ2-5,CASSHGRGEQYF,TGTGCCAGCAGCCATGGGAGGGGGGAGCAGTACTTC
-,-,13,TRBV18,TRBJ2-1,CASSPHVDNEQFF,TGTGCCAGCTCACCCCACGTAGACAATGAGCAGTTCTTC
TRBD1,-,17,TRBV7-9,TRBJ2-2,CASSKLPRGLGTGELFF,TGTGCCAGCAGCAAGCTACCCAGGGGGCTCGGGACCGGGGAGCTGTTTTTT
-,few,16,TRBV18,TRBJ1-6,CASSPGAVRYNSPLHF,TGTGCCAGCTCACCGGGGGCCGTCCGCTATAATTCACCCCTCCACTTT
TRBD1,medium-sized,14,TRBV5-1,TRBJ2-7,CASSNVGQGYEQYF,TGCGCCAGCAGTAACGTGGGACAGGGCTACGAGCAGTACTTC
-,-,11,TRBV12-5,TRBJ1-5,CASGLDTGKHF,TGTGCTAGTGGTTTGGACACGGGAAAGCATTTT
-,-,15,TRBV5-1,TRBJ2-6,CASSLEGREANVLTF,TGCGCCAGCAGCTTGGAGGGCAGGGAGGCCAACGTCCTGACTTTC
-,few,11,TRBV20-1,TRBJ1-2,CSAGPGRGYTF,TGCAGTGCAGGTCCTGGGCGCGGCTACACCTTC
-,-,13,TRBV19,TRBJ1-3,CASNRVSGNTIYF,TGTGCCAGTAACAGGGTCTCTGGAAACACCATATATTTT
-,-,13,TRBV5-1,TRBJ2-1,CASSLSEAGEQFF,TGCGCCAGCAGCTTGAGCGAGGCTGGGGAGCAGTTCTTC
-,-,13,TRBV2,TRBJ2-7,CASTTGWALEQYF,TGTGCCAGCACCACCGGTTGGGCTCTCGAGCAGTACTTC
-,once,15,TRBV5-8,TRBJ2-7,CASSLDGSSSYEQYF,TGTGCCAGCAGCCTTGACGGGAGTAGCTCCTACGAGCAGTACTTC
TRBD2,-,19,TRBV28,TRBJ2-5,CASSYPGELAGGPGETQYF,TGTGCCAGCAGTTACCCGGGGGAACTAGCGGGAGGGCCCGGGGAGACCCAGTACTTC
TRBD1,-,15,TRBV7-8,TRBJ1-1,CASSFLTGGVTEAFF,TGTGCCAGCAGCTTCCTGACAGGGGGGGTCACTGAAGCTTTCTTT
-,-,12,TRBV11-3,TRBJ2-3,CASSSGTDTQYF,TGTGCCAGCAGCTCTGGCACAGATACGCAGTATTTT
-,-,13,TRBV9,TRBJ2-2,CASSVGATGELFF,TGTGCCAGCAGCGTAGGGGCCACCGGGGAGCTGTTTTTT
TRBD2,-,16,TRBV4-1,TRBJ2-3,CASSQPPGGRADTQYF,TGCGCCAGCAGCCAACCCCCGGGGGGGAGGGCAGATACGCAGTATTTT
-,-,17,TRBV5-4,TRBJ2-1,CASSLSIAGRLANEQFF,TGTGCCAGCAGCTTGTCGATCGCGGGGAGGCTTGCCAATGAGCAGTTCTTC
-,-,15,TRBV5-1,TRBJ2-6,CASSLAPSGANVLTF,TGCGCCAGCAGCCTCGCCCCCTCTGGGGCCAACGTCCTGACTTTC
TRBD2,-,15,TRBV10-3,TRBJ2-7,CAIRRTSGTSREQYF,TGTGCCATCAGGCGGACTAGCGGGACTTCTCGGGAGCAGTACTTC
TRBD2,few,17,TRBV7-6,TRBJ2-3,CASSYRASGGFTDTQYF,TGTGCCAGCAGCTATCGGGCTAGCGGGGGTTTCACAGATACGCAGTATTTT
-,few,12,TRBV7-2,TRBJ2-3,CASSLGGYTQYF,TGTGCCAGCAGCCTGGGCGGGTATACGCAGTATTTT
-,-,13,TRBV6-6,TRBJ1-2,CASSYSLRYGYTF,TGTGCCAGCAGTTACTCCCTACGCTATGGCTACACCTTC
-,-,14,TRBV18,TRBJ1-4,CASSPRYPSEKLFF,TGTGCCAGCTCACCACGTTACCCTAGTGAAAAACTGTTTTTT
-,-,13,TRBV4-3,TRBJ2-1,CASSQAGFGEQFF,TGCGCCAGCAGCCAAGCAGGGTTCGGTGAGCAGTTCTTC
-,-,17,TRBV9,TRBJ1-2,CASSEGTTGLRDYGYTF,TGTGCCAGCAGCGAGGGAACGACAGGACTAAGAGACTATGGCTACACCTTC
-,-,15,TRBV27,TRBJ2-1,CASSLGLGSYNEQFF,TGTGCCAGCAGTTTGGGGCTCGGCTCCTACAATGAGCAGTTCTTC
-,-,16,TRBV5-6,TRBJ1-6,CASSFAGAVYNSPLHF,TGTGCCAGCAGCTTTGCAGGGGCGGTTTATAATTCACCCCTCCACTTT
TRBD2,-,13,TRBV7-8,TRBJ2-3,CASSTSGTDTQYF,TGTGCCAGCAGCACTAGCGGCACAGATACGCAGTATTTT
-,-,14,TRBV6-5,TRBJ2-7,CASSYSGSLYEQYF,TGTGCCAGCAGTTACTCCGGCAGCCTCTACGAGCAGTACTTC
TRBD2,-,14,TRBV4-1,TRBJ2-5,CASSQDLGGETQYF,TGCGCCAGCAGCCAAGATCTGGGAGGGGAGACCCAGTACTTC
TRBD2,-,17,TRBV7-2,TRBJ2-6,CASSITGGRAGANVLTF,TGTGCCAGCAGCATTACGGGGGGGCGAGCTGGGGCCAACGTCCTGACTTTC
-,-,14,TRBV6-6,TRBJ1-5,CASSLDEGNQPQHF,TGTGCCAGCAGCCTAGATGAAGGCAATCAGCCCCAGCATTTT
-,-,14,TRBV18,TRBJ2-5,CASSPDVVRETQYF,TGTGCCAGCTCACCTGACGTCGTCAGGGAGACCCAGTACTTC
TRBD1,few,15,TRBV9,TRBJ2-1,CASSSGTGTNNEQFF,TGTGCCAGCAGCTCCGGGACAGGGACTAACAATGAGCAGTTCTTC
-,-,15,TRBV6-5,TRBJ2-6,CASTPAVSGANVLTF,TGTGCCAGCACCCCAGCAGTGTCTGGGGCCAACGTCCTGACTTTC
-,once,14,TRBV4-3,TRBJ2-3,CASSQEAGTDTQYF,TGCGCCAGCAGCCAAGAGGCCGGGACAGATACGCAGTATTTT
-,few,10,TRBV1,TRBJ1-2,CTSSREGYTF,TGCACCAGCAGCCGCGAGGGCTACACCTTC
TRBD2,-,16,TRBV28,TRBJ2-3,CASSRDKREGADTQYF,TGTGCCAGCAGTCGGGACAAGCGGGAGGGTGCAGATACGCAGTATTTT
TRBD2,once,16,TRBV9,TRBJ2-1,CASSVASLAGYNEQFF,TGTGCCAGCAGCGTAGCTTCGCTAGCGGGGTACAATGAGCAGTTCTTC
-,-,13,TRBV11-3,TRBJ2-3,CASSLEEADTQYF,TGTGCCAGCAGCTTAGAAGAGGCAGATACGCAGTATTTT
-,once,14,TRBV10-3,TRBJ1-1,CAISESKGNTEAFF,TGTGCCATCAGTGAGTCGAAGGGGAACACTGAAGCTTTCTTT